These 20 T cell receptor beta chains were sequenced from one sample in a study of T-cell reconstitution after alpha-beta-depleted transplantation in children. A library of TCRbeta sequences, prepared with unique molecular identifiers, was generated. A single record per CDR3 protein comes from TCRdb applying MiXCR to the PCR reads. Counted here are 200,000 to 300,000 distinct CDR3 sequences, 9.5% to 15% occurring once; the ten biggest clones make up roughly 2.6%. The input for sequencing was PBMCs from the stem cell graft donor, taken from the stem cell graft. The receptors were gathered from a human donor who donated a stem cell graft to a child with acute lymphoblastic leukemia.

This clonotype has a count of ten or more. This chain joins TRBV12-3 or TRBV12-4 and TRBJ1-2; D uncertain. V lost 5 bases, J lost 5 bases, and 15 bases lay in between. This CDR3 spans 14 amino acids. In nucleotides, the CDR3 is TGTGCCAGCAGTCCGATATACTCGGGTTATGGCTACACCTTC. Its translation is CASSPIYSGYGYTF.

This clonotype showed up many times. The rearrangement uses TRBV5-1 and TRBJ1-4; 8 bases agree with TRBD1. The CDR3 length is 15 residues. J gave up 8 bases and V 0 bases, and 6 bases lay outside the gene matches. Germline CDR1 SGHRS, CDR2 YFSETQ. Written as DNA, the CDR3 is TGCGCCAGCAGCTTGGGGACAGGGCATGGGGAAAAACTGTTTTTT. Translation gives CASSLGTGHGEKLFF.

V gene TRBV4-2 combines with J gene TRBJ2-3, with D perhaps matching TRBD2 (5 bases). The V and J ends lost 0 bases and 0 bases respectively, with 10 bases between them. This CDR3 is built from 16 residues. CDR1 is LGHNA and CDR2 is YNFKEQ in the germline V gene. The CDR3 bases are TGTGCCAGCAGCCAAGAGGGGAGCGCTAGCACAGATACGCAGTATTTT. Its translation is CASSQEGSASTDTQYF.

The sample holds many counts of this clonotype. This rearrangement joins TRBV11-3 to TRBJ2-1, with D perhaps TRBD1 or TRBD2 (6 bases each). The germline V gene encodes CDR1 SGHNT and CDR2 YENEEA. The CDR3 consists of 15 residues. Trimming cost V 1 base and J 3 bases, with 10 bases left between them. CDR3 DNA: TGTGCCAGCAGCTTAGGGAGGGGGGACTACAATGAGCAGTTCTTC. Translation gives CASSLGRGDYNEQFF.

Comment on this clonotype: A much bigger clone sits one base away, suggesting this may be a read error. The chain has TRBV25-1 and TRBJ2-7; maybe TRBD1 (6 bases). CDR1 is MGHDK, CDR2 SYGVNS, per germline. This CDR3 region has 14 residues. The CDR3, as DNA: TGTGCCAGCAGTGTTCAGGGGCCCTCTTACGCGCAGTACTTC. Its translation is CASSVQGPSYAQYF.

This clonotype occurred many times. The chain's CDR3 is CASSWTLGELFF. Written as DNA, the CDR3 is TGTGCCAGCAGTTGGACTCTTGGGGAGCTGTTTTTT. J is TRBJ2-2 and V is TRBV28; tentative D call: TRBD2 (5 bases). The CDR3 extends over 12 amino acids. V was cut by 4 bases and J by 8 bases, with 8 bases left in between. In germline, CDR1 is MDHEN, CDR2 SYDVKM.

This clonotype was detected many times. J is TRBJ1-2 and V is TRBV24-1; D uncertain. Per the germline V gene, CDR1 is KGHDR and CDR2 is SFDVKD. V was cut by 1 base and J by 5 bases, with 10 bases left in between. The CDR3 loop spans 14 amino acids. DNA for the CDR3: TGTGCCACCAGTGATTTCAGTCGAAATTATGGCTACACCTTC. Amino acids: CATSDFSRNYGYTF.

The chain couples TRBV7-2 to TRBJ2-7; 8 nucleotides align to TRBD1. Germline V lookup: CDR1 SGHTA, CDR2 FQGNSA. This CDR3 is 14 amino acids long. The junction had 3 bases not matched to a gene; V was cut back by 5 bases and J by 0 bases. The CDR3 reads CASSGQGFSYEQYF. CDR3 bases: TGTGCCAGCAGCGGACAGGGATTCTCCTACGAGCAGTACTTC.

This chain uses TRBV6-2 or TRBV6-3 with TRBJ2-1; TRBD1 matches at 7 bases. The CDR3 spans 14 residues. Losses at the gene ends were 6 bases for V and 5 bases for J; bases not matched to a gene: 7. Germline CDR1 and CDR2: MNHEY and SVGEGT. The CDR3 reads CASRRQGSDNEQFF. The CDR3 DNA reads TGTGCCAGCAGGAGACAGGGTTCCGACAATGAGCAGTTCTTC.

There are a few counts of this clonotype. This rearrangement joins TRBV5-1 to TRBJ2-7, with TRBD2 matching over 10 bases. Germline V lookup: CDR1 SGHRS, CDR2 YFSETQ. The CDR3 consists of 17 residues. Trimming at V came to 3 bases and at J to 3 bases, leaving 12 bases not matched to a gene. In DNA form, the CDR3 reads TGCGCCAGCAGCTGGAGAGGGGCCACTAGCGGGGACTACGAGCAGTACTTC. It yields the protein CASSWRGATSGDYEQYF.

This clonotype showed up many times. The V gene is TRBV7-2, the J gene TRBJ2-1; 12 bases match TRBD2. CDR3 length equals 15 residues. V trimming: 2 bases; J trimming: 7 bases; junction bases outside the gene matches: 3. Germline values: CDR1 SGHTA, CDR2 FQGNSA. The CDR3 spells CASSLRLAGGNEQFF. As DNA, the CDR3 is TGTGCCAGCAGCTTAAGGCTAGCGGGGGGGAATGAGCAGTTCTTC.

The chain combines TRBV3-1 with TRBJ2-7, with 8 positions matching TRBD2. CDR3 length equals 18 residues. Germline CDR1 LGHDT, CDR2 YNNKEL (reference sequence). J lost 2 bases, V lost 1 base, and 13 bases had no gene match. The CDR3 protein is CASSQGFRWSGGPYEQYF. In DNA form, the CDR3 reads TGTGCCAGCAGCCAAGGATTTAGATGGAGCGGGGGACCCTACGAGCAGTACTTC.

This clonotype has ten or more counts. The J gene is TRBJ1-5, the V gene TRBV7-9; D may be TRBD1 (5 bases). Germline CDR1 is SEHNR and CDR2 is FQNEAQ (reference sequence). There are 18 residues in the CDR3. Between the trimmed V and J ends, which lost 1 base and 3 bases, there was a span of 19 bases. The CDR3 is CASSLGSGGDTHNQPQHF. CDR3 sequence (DNA): TGTGCCAGCAGCTTAGGATCGGGGGGAGACACACACAATCAGCCCCAGCATTTT.

The chain recombines TRBV20-1 with TRBJ1-4; 7 bases line up with TRBD1. The CDR3 runs 14 residues. The germline V gene has CDR1 DFQATT and CDR2 SNEGSKA (reference sequence). V dropped 1 base and J dropped 10; count of bases not matched to a gene: 9. The CDR3 loop reads CSARGFDRDGKLFF. The CDR3 bases are TGCAGTGCTAGAGGTTTCGACAGGGACGGAAAACTGTTTTTT.

This clonotype was detected ten times or more. J is TRBJ2-5 and V is TRBV20-1; no clear D. In germline, CDR1 is DFQATT, CDR2 SNEGSKA (reference sequence). The CDR3 is 12 amino acids. Trimming took 4 bases from V and 5 from J, leaving 11 bases between them. The CDR3 here is CSAKPVGETQYF. CDR3 sequence (DNA): TGCAGTGCTAAACCAGTGGGGGAGACCCAGTACTTC.

This clonotype was seen at least ten times. V and J are TRBV29-1 and TRBJ2-7; perhaps TRBD1 as D (5 bases). Trimming shortened V by 0 bases and J by 3 bases, and 9 bases separated the two germline ends. This CDR3 has 13 residues. CDR1 is SQVTM, CDR2 ANQGSEA, per germline. For the CDR3, the DNA is TGCAGCGTTGAAGAAGACGACAGCTACGAGCAGTACTTC. This gives the protein CSVEEDDSYEQYF.

In its sample, this clonotype was seen many times. V usage is TRBV7-8 and J usage is TRBJ2-1; D remains ambiguous. The CDR3 loop spans 13 amino acids. Germline V CDR1 and CDR2: SGHVS, FQNEAQ. V lost 7 bases to trimming and J lost 6 bases, with 13 bases between them. CDR3 DNA: TGTGCCAGCAAAGCTGGGGTGCGCAATGAGCAGTTCTTC. This sequence encodes CASKAGVRNEQFF.

The table lists this clonotype with a few counts. The chain has TRBV20-1 and TRBJ2-1, with D perhaps TRBD2 (6 bases). CDR1 and CDR2 from the germline V gene are DFQATT and SNEGSKA (reference sequence). The CDR3 extends over 15 amino acids. The V and J ends lost 6 bases and 4 bases respectively, with 19 bases between them. This chain's CDR3 is CSADGLKGKYNEQFF. In DNA form, the CDR3 reads TGCAGTGCCGACGGACTAAAGGGGAAATACAATGAGCAGTTCTTC.

In its sample, this clonotype was seen many times. The rearrangement joins TRBV15 to TRBJ1-6; 7 bases are a match to TRBD1. The V gene's germline CDR1 is LNHNV and CDR2 YYDKDF (reference sequence). V lost 6 bases, J lost 1 base, and 3 bases stayed unmatched. The CDR3 has 15 residues. CDR3 coding DNA: TGTGCCACCAGAAAACAGGGGTCCTATAATTCACCCCTCCACTTT. It yields the protein CATRKQGSYNSPLHF.

This clonotype was counted at least ten times. The chain uses TRBV7-2 and TRBJ1-6, with 10 bases aligning to TRBD1. Per the germline V gene, CDR1 is SGHTA and CDR2 is FQGNSA. V lost 3 bases and J lost 16; bases outside the gene matches: 9. The CDR3 has 14 residues. The CDR3 reads CASSFTGTGDGLHF. CDR3 in DNA: TGTGCCAGCAGCTTTACCGGGACAGGGGATGGGCTCCACTTT.